These 23 T cell receptor beta chains were all obtained from the same sample, sequenced in a study of cytomegalovirus exposure and HLA in healthy donors. Vbeta (60) and Jbeta (13) primers were used in the PCR. The protocol was immunoSEQ multiplex PCR, while the TCRdb copy is restricted to in-frame clones and leaves out a portion. This repertoire shows almost 90,000 clones, less than 85% found once; its top ten account for 7.4%. Sequenced material: PBMCs. Source of these receptors: a man in his forties in good health and CMV-seropositive.

The chain combines TRBV5-1 with TRBJ1-1, with D possibly being TRBD1 (6 bases). The germline CDR1 and CDR2 sequences are SGHRS and YFSETQ. This CDR3 spans 17 amino acids. The ends were cut back, 2 bases at V and 0 bases at J, with 17 bases in the middle. CDR3 residues: CASSFQGHLRLNTEAFF. CDR3 coding DNA: TGCGCCAGCAGCTTCCAGGGGCATCTAAGGCTGAACACTGAAGCTTTCTTT.

Here the CDR3 DNA reads TGTGCCAGCAGCTTGGGACAGATTCATCAGCCCCAGCATTTT. Protein sequence: CASSLGQIHQPQHF. The chain carries TRBV5-8 and TRBJ1-5, with a tentative D call TRBD1 (5 bases). The CDR3 length is 14 residues. V dropped 0 bases and J dropped 5 bases, with 9 bases sitting between them. CDR1 and CDR2 from the germline V gene are SGHTS and YDEGEE.

V usage is TRBV14 and J usage is TRBJ1-2; D gene uncertain. The CDR3 is 14 residues long. The V gene's germline CDR1 is SGHDN and CDR2 FVKESK. Trimming removed 0 bases from V and 8 bases from J, with 13 bases in between. CDR3 in amino acids: CASSQDQTFKGYTF. CDR3 bases: TGTGCCAGCAGCCAAGATCAGACATTCAAGGGCTACACCTTC. The whole variable domain, remainder taken from reference TRBV14 and TRBJ1-2, is EAGVTQFPSHSVIEKGQTVTLRCDPISGHDNLYWYRRVMGKEIKFLLHFVKESKQDESGMPNNRFLAERTGGTYSTLKVQPAELEDSGVYFCASSQDQTFKGYTFGSGTRLTVV.

This chain links TRBV19 with TRBJ2-1, with no clear D. V gave up 10 bases and J gave up 0 bases, with 25 bases separating them. This CDR3 has 18 amino acids. Per germline, CDR1 LNHDA and CDR2 SQIVND (reference sequence). The CDR3 here is CAISAGPPSSSSYNEQFF. Written as DNA, the CDR3 is TGTGCCATCTCGGCAGGTCCCCCAAGCAGCAGCTCCTACAATGAGCAGTTCTTC.

This chain links TRBV7-8 with TRBJ1-2, with 8 bases matching TRBD1. CDR1 is SGHVS, CDR2 FQNEAQ, per germline. The CDR3 is 17 residues long. Trimming removed 1 base from V and 8 bases from J; junction bases left unmatched: 15. The CDR3: CASSLEAAQGAPLGYTF. In DNA, the CDR3 is TGTGCCAGCAGCTTAGAGGCGGCCCAGGGGGCTCCCTTGGGCTACACCTTC. The whole variable domain, remainder taken from reference TRBV7-8 and TRBJ1-2, is GAGVSQSPRYKVAKRGQDVALRCDPISGHVSLFWYQQALGQGPEFLTYFQNEAQLDKSGLPSDRFFAERPEGSVSTLKIQRTQQEDSAVYLCASSLEAAQGAPLGYTFGSGTRLTVV.

This clone was seen a handful of times. V is TRBV9 and J is TRBJ2-7; the D gene is possibly TRBD1 (5 bases). The V gene's germline CDR1 is SGDLS and CDR2 YYNGEE. This CDR3 is built from 14 residues. V was cut by 0 bases and J by 2 bases, with 9 bases left in between. The CDR3 spells CASSVEQVAYEQYF. Here the CDR3 DNA reads TGTGCCAGCAGCGTAGAACAGGTTGCCTACGAGCAGTACTTC.

This chain connects TRBV7-2 to TRBJ2-3, with 8 bases identical to TRBD2. Looked up from germline, CDR1 is SGHTA and CDR2 is FQGNSA. This CDR3 is built from 14 residues. Trimming at V came to 6 bases and at J to 4 bases, leaving 6 bases not matched to a gene. The CDR3 DNA is TGTGCCAGCAGACGGGGGGGCCAGGCAGATACGCAGTATTTT. This encodes CASRRGGQADTQYF.

The chain employs TRBV19 and TRBJ1-3; TRBD1 agrees at 8 bases. CDR1 is LNHDA and CDR2 is SQIVND in the germline V gene (reference sequence). CDR3 length: 17 amino acids. V was pared by 6 bases and J by 2 bases, with 12 bases of the junction left unmatched. The CDR3 protein is CASSRTGNGVAGNTIYF. CDR3 DNA: TGTGCCAGTAGCAGGACAGGGAACGGCGTTGCTGGAAACACCATATATTTT.

This chain connects TRBV7-6 to TRBJ2-7, with 7 positions matching TRBD1. Germline CDR1 is SGHVS and CDR2 is FNYEAQ. The ends lost 1 base at V and 3 bases at J; junction bases unmatched: 9. This CDR3 comprises 16 residues. The CDR3 nucleotides read TGTGCCAGCAGCTTAGAGGGGGCTACCTCAGACTACGAGCAGTACTTC. It encodes CASSLEGATSDYEQYF.

The count of this clone is one. This rearrangement joins TRBV27 to TRBJ2-7; D perhaps matches TRBD1 (6 bases). The CDR3 is made up of 16 amino acids. The germline gives CDR1 MNHEY, CDR2 SMNVEV (reference sequence). V was clipped by 2 bases and J by 4 bases, with 18 bases between them. In nucleotides, the CDR3 is TGTGCCAGCAGTTTAGGGTTCCCAGGGGAACTTTACGAGCAGTACTTC. Residues: CASSLGFPGELYEQYF.

This rearrangement joins TRBV5-8 to TRBJ1-5; 7 nucleotides align to TRBD1. This CDR3 contains 14 residues. Germline CDR1 and CDR2: SGHTS and YDEGEE. V was clipped by 3 bases and J by 7 bases; unmatched bases: 7. CDR3 DNA sequence: TGTGCCAGCAGCTCAGGACAGGTTGGACAGCCCCAGCATTTT. It encodes CASSSGQVGQPQHF.

The chain recombines TRBV19 with TRBJ2-1; a possible D gene is TRBD2 (5 bases). Germline V gene data show CDR1 as LNHDA and CDR2 as SQIVND (reference sequence). The V end lost 9 bases, the J end lost 3 bases, and 24 bases lay between the germline ends. The CDR3 spans 17 residues. The DNA of the CDR3 is TGTGCCAGCCCAGTGGGTGGTGTGGGAGTGGGCTACAATGAGCAGTTCTTC. Amino acids: CASPVGGVGVGYNEQFF.

The V call is TRBV6-5, the J call TRBJ2-3, with D hard to call. The CDR3 spans 14 residues. V gave up 7 bases and J gave up 6 bases, with 17 bases separating them. CDR1 is MNHEY and CDR2 is SVGAGI in the germline V gene. CDR3 DNA: TGTGCCAGCAAAAGTGTCCTCAACTCGGATACGCAGTATTTT. Amino acids: CASKSVLNSDTQYF.

The J gene is TRBJ2-7, the V gene TRBV28; 8 nucleotides agree with TRBD2. Germline-derived CDR1 and CDR2 are MDHEN and SYDVKM. Germline trimming cut 6 bases from V and 0 bases from J; bases unmatched to any gene: 4. This CDR3 region has 14 residues. DNA of the CDR3: TGTGCCAGCAGCTTGACTAGCGACTCCTACGAGCAGTACTTC. Translating gives CASSLTSDSYEQYF. The full variable domain, in which reference TRBV28 and TRBJ2-7 provide the parts outside the CDR3, is DVKVTQSSRYLVKRTGEKVFLECVQDMDHENMFWYRQDPGLGLRLIYFSYDVKMKEKGDIPEGYSVSREKKERFSLILESASTNQTSMYLCASSLTSDSYEQYFGPGTRLTVT.

The J gene is TRBJ1-5, the V gene TRBV18, with 9 nucleotides matching TRBD1. V trimming: 3 bases; J trimming: 6 bases; junction bases outside the gene matches: 6. The CDR3 spans 15 residues. The germline CDR1 and CDR2 sequences are KGHSH and LQKENI. CDR3 residues: CASSPRQGDGQPQHF. In nucleotides, the CDR3 is TGTGCCAGCTCACCGCGACAGGGGGACGGTCAGCCCCAGCATTTT.

This clone has more than one count but fewer than ten. V and J are TRBV6-1 and TRBJ2-3; the D gene is possibly TRBD2 (5 bases). The CDR3 has 14 amino acids. V lost 4 bases and J 3 bases, leaving 11 bases between the germline ends. Germline CDR1 reads MNHNS; CDR2 reads SASEGT. This CDR3 is CASSVQRATDTQYF. In DNA, the CDR3 is TGTGCCAGCAGTGTCCAGAGGGCAACAGATACGCAGTATTTT.

The chain recombines TRBV29-1 with TRBJ1-1; D gene ambiguous. The CDR3 consists of 13 residues. Germline CDR1 is SQVTM and CDR2 is ANQGSEA. V lost 1 base to trimming and J lost 1 base, with 7 bases between them. CDR3 bases: TGCAGCGTTGAAGGGCAGTCGAACACTGAAGCTTTCTTT. Translated: CSVEGQSNTEAFF.

The chain has TRBV21-1 and TRBJ2-5; the table calls TRBD2, which could not be checked here. TRBV21-1 is a recognized pseudogene. CDR3 size: 18 residues. In DNA, the CDR3 is TGTGCCAGCAGCAAAGAGGGGACTCGACTAGCGGGAGGTGAGACCCAGTACTTC. Translation gives CASSKEGTRLAGGETQYF.

V and J are TRBV27 and TRBJ1-5; 8 nucleotides match TRBD1. There are 17 residues in the CDR3. Germline assignment: CDR1 MNHEY and CDR2 SMNVEV (reference sequence). V dropped 2 bases and J dropped 1; count of bases not matched to a gene: 7. This CDR3 reads CASSLRQGMGSNQPQHF. As DNA, the CDR3 is TGTGCCAGCAGTTTAAGACAGGGGATGGGGAGCAATCAGCCCCAGCATTTT.

The chain uses TRBV5-1 and TRBJ2-2, with 10 bases that match TRBD1. Per germline, CDR1 SGHRS and CDR2 YFSETQ. V lost 0 bases, J lost 6 bases, and 2 bases stayed unmatched. This CDR3 comprises 15 residues. The CDR3 reads CASSLGQGASGELFF. CDR3 DNA sequence: TGCGCCAGCAGCTTGGGACAGGGGGCTTCCGGGGAGCTGTTTTTT.

CDR3 DNA: TGTGCCAGCAGTATCAGGGCGAACACCGGGGAGCTGTTTTTT. Protein: CASSIRANTGELFF. V usage is TRBV2 and J usage is TRBJ2-2; TRBD1 might be the D (5 bases). The V and J ends lost 5 bases and 0 bases respectively, with 7 bases between them. This CDR3 comprises 14 residues. Germline-derived CDR1 and CDR2 are SNHLY and FYNNEI.

V and J are TRBV18 and TRBJ2-7, with TRBD2 matching over 11 bases. CDR3 length: 16 residues. Trimming cost V 3 bases and J 4 bases; bases outside gene matches: 8. Germline V gives CDR1 KGHSH, CDR2 LQKENI. CDR3 amino acids: CASSPTSGVGPYEQYF. The CDR3 DNA sequence: TGTGCCAGCTCACCGACTAGCGGGGTCGGACCTTACGAGCAGTACTTC.

The genes are TRBV14 and TRBJ1-1, with D possibly TRBD1 on 6 matching bases. In germline, CDR1 is SGHDN, CDR2 FVKESK. This CDR3 is built from 14 residues. V lost 1 base and J 6 bases, leaving 12 bases between the germline ends. The CDR3: CASSQVRGAAEAFF. The CDR3 DNA sequence: TGTGCCAGCAGCCAAGTTCGGGGGGCGGCTGAAGCTTTCTTT.